Listed here are 7 T cell receptor beta chains from one sample, sequenced in a study of T cell clones after liver transplantation. Sequenced by immunoSEQ multiplex PCR; TCRdb stores in-frame clones only, minus some. The table lists roughly 65,000 clones, 90% to 95% of them singletons. The specimen comprised CD4+ T cells from blood, sampled less than 27 months after liver transplant. The receptors were gathered from a human patient who received a liver transplant. Part of the T cells may come from the graft donor.

V and J are TRBV4-1 and TRBJ2-7, with 10 bases matching TRBD2. CDR1 is MGHRA and CDR2 is YSYEKL in the germline V gene. J lost 1 base, V lost 5 bases, and 14 bases had no gene match. The CDR3 runs 18 residues. The CDR3 loop is CASSAQREGRVLSYEQYF. Here the CDR3 DNA reads TGCGCCAGCAGCGCCCAGCGGGAGGGCCGAGTACTTTCCTACGAGCAGTACTTC.

J is TRBJ1-1 and V is TRBV5-8; 7 bases map to TRBD1. The J segment lost 3 bases and the V segment lost 4 bases, leaving 9 bases of the junction unmatched. CDR3 size: 15 residues. CDR1 and CDR2 (germline): SGHTS, YDEGEE. Here the CDR3 reads CASSSTRGWYTEAFF. CDR3 sequence (DNA): TGTGCCAGCAGCAGCACCAGGGGGTGGTACACTGAAGCTTTCTTT.

This chain links TRBV10-3 with TRBJ2-4; D might be TRBD2 (5 bases). V lost 2 bases and J 5 bases, leaving 7 bases between the germline ends. Per the germline V gene, CDR1 is ENHRY and CDR2 is SYGVKD. There are 13 residues in the CDR3. DNA of the CDR3: TGTGCCATCAGTGAGAGTAGCGAAAACATTCAGTACTTC. It codes for CAISESSENIQYF.

V usage is TRBV11-2 and J usage is TRBJ2-2; D ambiguous. CDR1 is SGHAT and CDR2 is FQNNGV in the germline V gene. This CDR3 is built from 16 residues. The ends were cut back, 1 base at V and 4 bases at J, with 13 bases in the middle. This CDR3 reads CASSLVFASPTGELFF. CDR3 in DNA: TGTGCCAGCAGCTTAGTATTCGCCAGTCCCACCGGGGAGCTGTTTTTT.

The chain couples TRBV5-8 to TRBJ1-5; 8 bases agree with TRBD1. V shed 2 bases, J shed 3 bases, and the junction held 4 bases outside the gene matches. There are 15 residues in the CDR3. The V gene's germline CDR1 is SGHTS and CDR2 YDEGEE. CDR3 protein: CASSFDRGSNQPQHF. The CDR3 region has the DNA TGTGCCAGCAGCTTCGACAGGGGCTCCAATCAGCCCCAGCATTTT.

The gene calls are TRBV9 and TRBJ2-2; TRBD1 aligns across 7 bases. CDR3 length equals 17 residues. Germline values: CDR1 SGDLS, CDR2 YYNGEE. The trim removed 0 bases at V and 5 bases at J, leaving 10 bases unmatched. This chain's CDR3 is CASSVEGTGQPTGELFF. The DNA of the CDR3 is TGTGCCAGCAGCGTAGAGGGAACGGGACAGCCAACCGGGGAGCTGTTTTTT.

The V gene is TRBV27, the J gene TRBJ2-7; D tentatively reads TRBD1 or TRBD2 (5 bases each). The CDR3 is made up of 16 amino acids. V was clipped by 5 bases and J by 2 bases, with 19 bases between them. From germline, CDR1 is MNHEY and CDR2 SMNVEV (reference sequence). The CDR3 region has the DNA TGTGCCAGCAGTCCTCACTACCGGGACGGGACCTACGAGCAGTACTTC. Amino acids: CASSPHYRDGTYEQYF.